These T cell receptor beta chains were read from a single sample in a study of T cell responses to AZD1222 COVID-19 vaccine. Assay: immunoSEQ multiplex PCR; the TCRdb copy retains only in-frame clones and omits some. The repertoire holds 120,000 to 150,000 clones, roughly 90% seen once, with more than 2.5% in the top ten. The specimen was peripheral blood, collected on day 0 of AZD1222 vaccination. The receptor set was obtained from an adult in good health. Each CDR3 is given with its conserved first and last residue. The order of the fields is clone size, V gene, D gene, J gene, CDR3 DNA, CDR3 protein. A D gene is named only where the DNA matches it firmly. Clone size is given for some rows only: seen once, a few or many times, or a class if the clone is expanded.

size: .; V: TRBV7-8; D: .; J: TRBJ1-5; DNA: TGTGCCAGCAGTATGACAGATAGCAATCAGCCCCAGCATTTT; CDR3: CASSMTDSNQPQHF
size: .; V: TRBV6-1; D: .; J: TRBJ1-2; DNA: TGTGCCAGCAGTGATCATCCCCGGGCCTATGGCTACACCTTC; CDR3: CASSDHPRAYGYTF
size: once; V: TRBV9; D: .; J: TRBJ2-5; DNA: TGTGCCAGCAGCGTTACGGGCCGACGAGAGACCCAGTACTTC; CDR3: CASSVTGRRETQYF
size: .; V: TRBV7-6; D: TRBD2; J: TRBJ2-7; DNA: TGTGCCAGCAGTATGGGGACTAGCGGGGGCAGCTCCTACGAGCAGTACTTC; CDR3: CASSMGTSGGSSYEQYF
size: few; V: TRBV4-2; D: TRBD1; J: TRBJ1-6; DNA: TGTGCCAGCAGCCCGGGACAGGGGGCAAATTCACCCCTCCACTTT; CDR3: CASSPGQGANSPLHF
size: .; V: TRBV7-2; D: .; J: TRBJ1-6; DNA: TGTGCCAGCAGCAAATCCGGCGGGCTTTATAATTCACCCCTCCACTTT; CDR3: CASSKSGGLYNSPLHF
size: .; V: TRBV9; D: .; J: TRBJ1-2; DNA: TGTGCCAGCAGCGTAGCTAGGTCCGGAGATGGCTACACCTTC; CDR3: CASSVARSGDGYTF
size: .; V: TRBV10-3; D: TRBD2; J: TRBJ2-5; DNA: TGTGCCATCAGTGAGTCTCAACTAGCGGGAGGGCCTGGGACCCAGTACTTC; CDR3: CAISESQLAGGPGTQYF
size: once; V: TRBV28; D: .; J: TRBJ2-5; DNA: TGTGCCAGCAGTTTAACAGGAGGACCTTCCAAGGGAGAGACCCAGTACTTC; CDR3: CASSLTGGPSKGETQYF
size: once; V: TRBV27; D: .; J: TRBJ2-1; DNA: TGTGCCAGCAGCCTGGGTGGACGCAATGAGCAGTTCTTC; CDR3: CASSLGGRNEQFF
size: once; V: TRBV11-3; D: TRBD2; J: TRBJ2-7; DNA: TGTGCCAGCAGCCCCGGGGGGAGCTCCTACGAGCAGTACTTC; CDR3: CASSPGGSSYEQYF
size: .; V: TRBV12-5; D: .; J: TRBJ1-2; DNA: TGTGCTAGTGGTTTGGTACAGGAGGGAGAGAGATATGGCTACACCTTC; CDR3: CASGLVQEGERYGYTF
size: .; V: TRBV4-2; D: .; J: TRBJ2-1; DNA: TGTGCCAGCAGCCAAGAAGTTTTGGGGGGGGGCGTGTTCTTC; CDR3: CASSQEVLGGGVFF
size: .; V: TRBV7-2; D: TRBD2; J: TRBJ2-1; DNA: TGTGCCAGCAGCTTAACTAGCGGGGGGGCCGCGCAGTTCTTC; CDR3: CASSLTSGGAAQFF
size: .; V: TRBV11-2; D: .; J: TRBJ1-6; DNA: TGTGCCAGCAGCCCCCGGGGGGGAAGGTCCTATAATTCACCCCTCCACTTT; CDR3: CASSPRGGRSYNSPLHF
size: .; V: TRBV19; D: TRBD1; J: TRBJ1-5; DNA: TGTGCCAGTAGAAAAGTGTGGGACAGGGGGTACAGGTCCGATCAGCCCCAGCATTTT; CDR3: CASRKVWDRGYRSDQPQHF
size: .; V: TRBV2; D: .; J: TRBJ2-3; DNA: TGTGCCAGCAGTGGGGTCGGCAGGAGCTCATCAGCAGATACGCAGTATTTT; CDR3: CASSGVGRSSSADTQYF
size: .; V: TRBV6-5; D: .; J: TRBJ1-4; DNA: TGTGCCAGCAGTTACAGCAGGAGTGAAAAACTGTTTTTT; CDR3: CASSYSRSEKLFF
size: .; V: TRBV6-1; D: .; J: TRBJ1-5; DNA: TGTGCCAGCAGTGAAGTAGGAGGCGCCGGAGGAGTAACCCAGCATTTT; CDR3: CASSEVGGAGGVTQHF
size: .; V: TRBV2; D: .; J: TRBJ1-1; DNA: TGTGCCAGCTCCCAAAATGGGGTGTACACTGAAGCTTTCTTT; CDR3: CASSQNGVYTEAFF
size: once; V: TRBV27; D: TRBD2; J: TRBJ2-1; DNA: TGTGCCAGCAGTCCCCCCCGACTAGCGGCTTACAATGAGCAGTTCTTC; CDR3: CASSPPRLAAYNEQFF
size: .; V: TRBV27; D: .; J: TRBJ1-1; DNA: TGTGCCAGCAGGTTGGGCCTGGCCGGGAGTTCTGAAGCTTTCTTT; CDR3: CASRLGLAGSSEAFF
size: .; V: TRBV7-9; D: .; J: TRBJ1-2; DNA: TGTGCCAGCAGCGAAAGGAGGACCTATGGCTACACCTTC; CDR3: CASSERRTYGYTF
size: .; V: TRBV27; D: .; J: TRBJ2-7; DNA: TGTGCCAGCAGTTTATACCCCCCCATCTTCTACGAGCAGTACTTC; CDR3: CASSLYPPIFYEQYF
size: once; V: TRBV5-1; D: .; J: TRBJ1-4; DNA: TGCGCCAGCAGACAGGGATCAAATGAAAAACTGTTTTTT; CDR3: CASRQGSNEKLFF
size: .; V: TRBV6-6; D: .; J: TRBJ2-6; DNA: TGTGCCAGCAGTCCCCGGGGAGTACCTGGGGGTGGGGCCAACGTCCTGACTTTC; CDR3: CASSPRGVPGGGANVLTF
size: .; V: TRBV21-1; D: .; J: TRBJ1-5; DNA: TGTGCCAGCGGGGACAGTGTGGGAAATAGCAATCAGCCCCAGCATTTT; CDR3: CASGDSVGNSNQPQHF
size: .; V: TRBV3-1/TRBV3-2; D: .; J: TRBJ1-3; DNA: TGTGCCAGCAGCCAAGAGTGGGGGCGAACAATCGGAAACACCATATATTTT; CDR3: CASSQEWGRTIGNTIYF
size: .; V: TRBV4-3; D: .; J: TRBJ2-3; DNA: TGCGCCAGCAGCCAAGACCAGGCGGGTGGAGATACGCAGTATTTT; CDR3: CASSQDQAGGDTQYF
size: .; V: TRBV25-1; D: TRBD1; J: TRBJ1-2; DNA: TGTGCCAGCAGTATGACAGGGTGGGGTTTTGCTACCGGCTACACCTTC; CDR3: CASSMTGWGFATGYTF